The source of this TCR beta chain is a study of identical twins. Study-level results: Cross-sectional statistics, not tracking of the same donors, supported the conclusions. The models systematically underestimated how much out-of-frame TCR alpha was shared in monozygotic twins.

Using its own MiXCR run on the 5' RACE reads, TCRdb lists one record per CDR3 protein. In the table there are approximately 600,000 distinct CDR3 sequences, over 8.5% of which are singletons. Remarks on this clonotype: Antigen unknown.

Germline trimming cut 7 bases from V and 0 bases from J; bases unmatched to any gene: 11. The length of the CDR3 is 16 residues. The same data also went into a second study, on yellow fever vaccine responses in identical twins.

The rearrangement joins TRBV12-3 or TRBV12-4 to TRBJ2-7, with TRBD2 matching 8 bases. The TCR originated in a woman aged 18-29 years in good health. Sequenced: PBMCs. CDR3 protein: CASTSSGGEDSYEQYF. In nucleotides, the CDR3 is TGTGCCAGCACTAGCTCCGGGGGGGAGGACTCCTACGAGCAGTACTTC.